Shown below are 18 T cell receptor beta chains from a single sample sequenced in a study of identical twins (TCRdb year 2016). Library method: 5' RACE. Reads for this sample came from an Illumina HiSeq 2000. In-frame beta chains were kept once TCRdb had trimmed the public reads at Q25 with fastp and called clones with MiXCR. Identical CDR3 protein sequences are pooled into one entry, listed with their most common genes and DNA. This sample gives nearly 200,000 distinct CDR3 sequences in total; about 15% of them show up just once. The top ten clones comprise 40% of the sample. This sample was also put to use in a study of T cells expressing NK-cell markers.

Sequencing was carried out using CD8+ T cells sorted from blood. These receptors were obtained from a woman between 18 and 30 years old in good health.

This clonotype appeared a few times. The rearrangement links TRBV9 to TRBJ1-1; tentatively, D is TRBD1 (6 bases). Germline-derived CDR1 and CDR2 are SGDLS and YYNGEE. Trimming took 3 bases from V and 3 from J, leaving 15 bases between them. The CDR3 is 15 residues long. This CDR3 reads CASSDGQSPHTEAFF. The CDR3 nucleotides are TGTGCCAGCAGCGATGGACAGAGCCCGCACACTGAAGCTTTCTTT.

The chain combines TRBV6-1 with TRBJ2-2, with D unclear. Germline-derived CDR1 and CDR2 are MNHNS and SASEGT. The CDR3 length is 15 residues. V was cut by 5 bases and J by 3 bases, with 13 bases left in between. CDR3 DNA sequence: TGTGCCAGCAGTCCGGGCCGACTTTACACCGGGGAGCTGTTTTTT. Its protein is CASSPGRLYTGELFF.

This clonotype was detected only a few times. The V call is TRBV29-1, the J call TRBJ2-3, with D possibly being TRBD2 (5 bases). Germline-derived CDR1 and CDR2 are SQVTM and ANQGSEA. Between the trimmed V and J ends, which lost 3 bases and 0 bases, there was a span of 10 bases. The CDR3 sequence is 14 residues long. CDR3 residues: CSVEDGVSTDTQYF. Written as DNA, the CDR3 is TGCAGCGTTGAGGACGGGGTGAGCACAGATACGCAGTATTTT.

CDR3: CASSLGPLAGNTGELFF. Here the CDR3 DNA reads TGTGCCAGCAGCTTAGGGCCTCTAGCGGGGAACACCGGGGAGCTGTTTTTT. The chain employs TRBV11-2 and TRBJ2-2; TRBD2 aligns across 8 bases. This CDR3 is built from 17 residues. Germline lookup yields CDR1 SGHAT and CDR2 FQNNGV. V was clipped by 1 base and J by 1 base; unmatched bases: 5.

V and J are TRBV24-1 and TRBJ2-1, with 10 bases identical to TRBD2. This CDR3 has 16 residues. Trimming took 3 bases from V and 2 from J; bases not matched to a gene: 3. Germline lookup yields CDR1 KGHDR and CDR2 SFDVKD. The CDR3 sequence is CATSDRTSGPYNEQFF. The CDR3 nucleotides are TGTGCCACCAGTGATCGGACTAGCGGTCCCTACAATGAGCAGTTCTTC.

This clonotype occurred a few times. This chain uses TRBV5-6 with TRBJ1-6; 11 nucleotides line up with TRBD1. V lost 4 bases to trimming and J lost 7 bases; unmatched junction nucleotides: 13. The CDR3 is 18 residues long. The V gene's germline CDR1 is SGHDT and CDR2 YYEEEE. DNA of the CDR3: TGTGCCAGCAGCATCACCGGGACAGGGGGACTCTTGAATTCACCCCTCCACTTT. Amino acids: CASSITGTGGLLNSPLHF.

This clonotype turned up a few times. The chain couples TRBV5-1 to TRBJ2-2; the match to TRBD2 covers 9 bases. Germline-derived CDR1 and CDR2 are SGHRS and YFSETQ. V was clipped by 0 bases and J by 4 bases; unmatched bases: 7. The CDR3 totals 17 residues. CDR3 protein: CASSLAGLAGLTGELFF. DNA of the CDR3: TGCGCCAGCAGCTTGGCCGGTCTAGCGGGGCTCACCGGGGAGCTGTTTTTT.

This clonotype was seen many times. This CDR3 reads CSTRGGQGDRNEQFF. The CDR3 DNA is TGCAGCACCCGGGGCGGCCAGGGTGATCGGAATGAGCAGTTCTTC. This rearrangement joins TRBV29-1 to TRBJ2-1; D is possibly TRBD1 or TRBD2 (5 bases each). The CDR3 contains 15 residues. The V gene's germline CDR1 is SQVTM and CDR2 ANQGSEA. Trimming stripped 8 bases from V and 7 bases from J, with 24 bases between.

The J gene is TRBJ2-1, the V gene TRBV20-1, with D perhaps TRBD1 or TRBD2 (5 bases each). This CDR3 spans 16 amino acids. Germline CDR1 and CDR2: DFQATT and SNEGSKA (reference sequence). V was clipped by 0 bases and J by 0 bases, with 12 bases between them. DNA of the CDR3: TGCAGTGCTAGAGATTTGAGGGGAAGCTCCTACAATGAGCAGTTCTTC. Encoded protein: CSARDLRGSSYNEQFF.

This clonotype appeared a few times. This chain's CDR3 is CASSPLAGGPDTQYF. CDR3 DNA: TGTGCCAGCAGTCCCCTAGCGGGGGGGCCAGATACGCAGTATTTT. The chain recombines TRBV6-4 with TRBJ2-3, with 12 positions matching TRBD2. V lost 5 bases and J lost 4; bases outside the gene matches: 4. The CDR3 is 15 residues long. CDR1 is MRHNA and CDR2 is SNTAGT in the germline V gene.

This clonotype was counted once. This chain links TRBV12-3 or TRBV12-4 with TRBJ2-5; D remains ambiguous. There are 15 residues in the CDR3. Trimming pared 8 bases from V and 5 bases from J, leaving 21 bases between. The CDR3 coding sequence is TGTGCCAGCTCCATTCACTTCGGTGAATTGGAGACCCAGTACTTC. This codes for CASSIHFGELETQYF.

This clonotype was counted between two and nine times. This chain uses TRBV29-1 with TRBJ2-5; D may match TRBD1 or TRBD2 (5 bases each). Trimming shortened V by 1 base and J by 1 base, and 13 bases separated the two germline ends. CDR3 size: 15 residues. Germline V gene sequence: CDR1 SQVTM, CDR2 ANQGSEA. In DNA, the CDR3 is TGCAGCGTTGAAGGAACGACAGCGGTCCAAGAGACCCAGTACTTC. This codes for CSVEGTTAVQETQYF.

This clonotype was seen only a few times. The CDR3 bases are TGTGCCAGCCTGGATGGGGGAACGCAGTATTTT. Translated, it gives CASLDGGTQYF. This sequence joins TRBV12-3 or TRBV12-4 and TRBJ2-3, with D perhaps given as TRBD1 or TRBD2 (5 bases each). The germline V and J ends were trimmed by 8 bases and 9 bases, with 12 bases remaining between them. The CDR3 extends over 11 amino acids.

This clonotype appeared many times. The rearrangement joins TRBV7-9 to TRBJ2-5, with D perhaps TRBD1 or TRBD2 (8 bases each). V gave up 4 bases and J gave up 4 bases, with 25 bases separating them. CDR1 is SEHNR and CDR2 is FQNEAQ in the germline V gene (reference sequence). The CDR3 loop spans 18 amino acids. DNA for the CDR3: TGTGCCAGCAGCTCCCCCAGGGGATTTAGCGGGACAGGAGAGACCCAGTACTTC. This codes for CASSSPRGFSGTGETQYF.

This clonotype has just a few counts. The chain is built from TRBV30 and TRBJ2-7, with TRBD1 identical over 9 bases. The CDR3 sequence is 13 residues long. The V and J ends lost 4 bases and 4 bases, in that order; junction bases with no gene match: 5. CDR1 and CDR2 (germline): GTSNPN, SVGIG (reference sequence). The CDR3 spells CAWTGTGRYEQYF. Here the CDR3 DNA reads TGTGCCTGGACCGGGACAGGGAGATACGAGCAGTACTTC.

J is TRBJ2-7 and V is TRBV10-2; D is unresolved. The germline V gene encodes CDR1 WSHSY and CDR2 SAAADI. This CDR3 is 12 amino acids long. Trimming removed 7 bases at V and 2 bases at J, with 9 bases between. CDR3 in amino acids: CASTDLAYEQYF. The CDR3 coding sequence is TGCGCCAGCACCGACTTAGCCTACGAGCAGTACTTC.

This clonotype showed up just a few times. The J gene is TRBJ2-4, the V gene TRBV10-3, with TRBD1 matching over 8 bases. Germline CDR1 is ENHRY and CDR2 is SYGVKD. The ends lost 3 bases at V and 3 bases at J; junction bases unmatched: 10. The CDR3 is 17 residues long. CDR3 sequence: CAISEHSNRGDKNIQYF. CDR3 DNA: TGTGCCATCAGTGAACACAGTAACAGGGGGGACAAAAACATTCAGTACTTC.

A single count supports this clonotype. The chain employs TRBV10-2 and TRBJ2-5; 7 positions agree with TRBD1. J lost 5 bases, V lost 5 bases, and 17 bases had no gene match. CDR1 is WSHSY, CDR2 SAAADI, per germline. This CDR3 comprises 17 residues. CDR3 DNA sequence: TGCGCCAGCAGTCAACAATCCGGATTGACAGGGAGCGAGACCCAGTACTTC. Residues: CASSQQSGLTGSETQYF.